The 19 T cell receptor beta chains presented below share a single source sample, sequenced in a study of T-cell memory formation after mild COVID-19. TCRdb re-analysed the 5' RACE reads in MiXCR, keeping a single row per CDR3 protein. The table has around 300,000 distinct CDR3 sequences, roughly an eighth seen once. Sequenced material: PBMCs or a T cell subset sorted from them (not recorded which). Receptors were obtained from a man aged 18 to 30 who had mild COVID-19 (a few samples of this study predate the infection). Cell type and time point are not known.

This clonotype was found a few times. The rearrangement joins TRBV2 to TRBJ2-7, with 9 bases lining up with TRBD1. The germline V gene has CDR1 SNHLY and CDR2 FYNNEI. The CDR3 consists of 14 residues. The V segment lost 5 bases and the J segment 4 bases; nucleotides outside the gene matches: 6. CDR3 protein: CASSPGTGRYEQYF. The CDR3 DNA is TGTGCCAGCAGTCCCGGGACAGGGAGATACGAGCAGTACTTC.

This clonotype was seen only a few times. This chain connects TRBV10-3 to TRBJ2-7; 8 nucleotides line up with TRBD1. The CDR3 sequence is 12 residues long. Germline V gene data show CDR1 as ENHRY and CDR2 as SYGVKD. Unmatched junction bases numbered 4, after V lost 10 bases and J lost 2 bases. The CDR3 DNA sequence: TGTGCCACCAGGACAGGGACCTACGAGCAGTACTTC. Translating gives CATRTGTYEQYF.

The chain couples TRBV23-1 to TRBJ2-7; D possibly corresponds to TRBD2 (6 bases). TRBV23-1 carries the ORF label, with uncertain function. The CDR3 runs to 14 residues. Trimming removed 0 bases at V and 5 bases at J, with 11 bases between. CDR3 in amino acids: CASSQSWIADEQYV. The CDR3 region has the DNA TGCGCCAGCAGTCAATCGTGGATAGCGGACGAGCAGTACGTC.

This chain joins TRBV5-1 and TRBJ2-3, with 14 bases that match TRBD2. Trimming at V came to 2 bases and at J to 10 bases, leaving 9 bases not matched to a gene. The CDR3 has 16 amino acids. Germline V gene lookup returns CDR1 SGHRS and CDR2 YFSETQ. Here the CDR3 DNA reads TGCGCCAGCAGCTTTGGACTAGCGGGGGGCCTGCTTCCGCAGTATTTT. Its protein is CASSFGLAGGLLPQYF.

V usage is TRBV9 and J usage is TRBJ2-3; TRBD2 matches at 8 bases. The CDR3 consists of 16 residues. V trimming: 5 bases; J trimming: 1 base; junction bases outside the gene matches: 9. Germline assignment: CDR1 SGDLS and CDR2 YYNGEE. The CDR3 protein is CASSLVPAGGTDTQYF. The CDR3 nucleotides read TGTGCCAGCAGTTTAGTTCCAGCGGGGGGCACAGATACGCAGTATTTT.

At least ten counts were recorded for this clonotype. This sequence joins TRBV12-3 or TRBV12-4 and TRBJ1-1; D is unresolved. This CDR3 comprises 13 residues. The V gene lost 6 bases and the J gene lost 4 bases, with 12 bases spanning the gap. CDR3 sequence: CASSRGWGTEAFF. CDR3 nucleotides: TGTGCCAGCAGCCGTGGGTGGGGCACTGAAGCTTTCTTT.

In this sample, this clonotype turned up a few times. The rearrangement uses TRBV6-5 and TRBJ2-5; TRBD1 might be the D (5 bases). CDR1 is MNHEY, CDR2 SVGAGI, per germline. The CDR3 spans 14 residues. Between the trimmed V and J ends, which lost 5 bases and 2 bases, there was a span of 12 bases. As DNA, the CDR3 is TGTGCCAGCAGTCCCGACTGGACACAAGAGACCCAGTACTTC. Protein product: CASSPDWTQETQYF.

This clonotype was counted a few times. This chain joins TRBV3-1 and TRBJ2-3; TRBD1 might be the D (6 bases). Germline-derived CDR1 and CDR2 are LGHDT and YNNKEL (reference sequence). V lost 6 bases and J 2 bases, leaving 12 bases between the germline ends. The CDR3 sequence is 14 residues long. Written as DNA, the CDR3 is TGTGCCAGCAGTCTTAGGGGGTTCACAGATACGCAGTATTTT. Translating gives CASSLRGFTDTQYF.

The rearrangement uses TRBV2 and TRBJ2-5; D not certain. V was cut by 2 bases and J by 9 bases, with 10 bases left in between. The CDR3 loop spans 12 amino acids. Germline loops: CDR1 SNHLY, CDR2 FYNNEI. CDR3 sequence: CASSESPVPQYF. The CDR3 DNA reads TGTGCCAGCAGTGAATCTCCCGTACCCCAGTACTTC.

The chain is built from TRBV4-3 and TRBJ2-5; D unclear. Germline lookup yields CDR1 LGHNA and CDR2 YSLEER. Trimming took 1 base from V and 1 from J, leaving 7 bases between them. This CDR3 comprises 14 residues. The CDR3 DNA sequence: TGCGCCAGCAGCCAAGGGCCCGCCCAAGAGACCCAGTACTTC. Encoded protein: CASSQGPAQETQYF.

The gene calls are TRBV2 and TRBJ2-2; D unclear. There are 15 residues in the CDR3. Between the trimmed V and J ends, which lost 2 bases and 2 bases, there was a span of 9 bases. Germline CDR1 SNHLY, CDR2 FYNNEI. CDR3 protein: CASSETPANTGELFF. The CDR3 DNA reads TGTGCCAGCAGTGAAACCCCAGCAAACACCGGGGAGCTGTTTTTT.

There are a few counts of this clonotype. J is TRBJ2-7 and V is TRBV4-1; 10 bases align to TRBD2. This CDR3 has 15 residues. Germline CDR1 reads MGHRA; CDR2 reads YSYEKL. V shed 1 base and J 2 bases; nucleotides not matched to a gene: 2. CDR3 loop: CASSQVLAGPYEQYF. DNA for the CDR3: TGCGCCAGCAGCCAAGTACTAGCGGGGCCCTACGAGCAGTACTTC.

This clonotype has a handful of counts. The chain uses TRBV2 and TRBJ2-7; D is unresolved. This CDR3 comprises 12 residues. The V end was cut by 0 bases, the J end by 5 bases, with 5 bases between. Per the germline V gene, CDR1 is SNHLY and CDR2 is FYNNEI. CDR3 bases: TGTGCCAGCAGTGAAGCTCGGCACGAGCAGTACGTC. Amino acids: CASSEARHEQYV.

The V and J genes are TRBV7-2 and TRBJ2-3; the D call may be TRBD1 or TRBD2 (5 bases each). The germline CDR1 and CDR2 sequences are SGHTA and FQGNSA. The CDR3 length is 17 residues. Trimming cost V 0 bases and J 4 bases, with 17 bases left between them. The chain's CDR3 is CASSLAEGTPASDTQYF. Written as DNA, the CDR3 is TGTGCCAGCAGCTTAGCGGAAGGGACGCCGGCGTCAGATACGCAGTATTTT.

This clonotype has a single count. This chain uses TRBV25-1 with TRBJ1-4; unclear D gene. Trimming pared 1 base from V and 7 bases from J, leaving 13 bases between. The CDR3 covers 15 residues. In germline, CDR1 is MGHDK, CDR2 SYGVNS. The CDR3 is CASSEWEGFTEKLFF. The CDR3 DNA is TGTGCCAGCAGTGAATGGGAGGGTTTTACTGAAAAACTGTTTTTT.

This clonotype occurred many times. V usage is TRBV12-3 or TRBV12-4 and J usage is TRBJ2-2, with D perhaps matching TRBD2 (5 bases). The CDR3 has 14 amino acids. Trimming took 5 bases from V and 6 from J, leaving 13 bases between them. The chain's CDR3 is CASSPSGGPGELFF. In DNA form, the CDR3 reads TGTGCCAGCAGTCCCTCAGGAGGACCCGGGGAGCTGTTTTTT.

This rearrangement joins TRBV7-7 to TRBJ2-7; 7 bases fit TRBD1. CDR1 and CDR2 from the germline V gene are SSHAT and FNYEAQ (reference sequence). CDR3 length: 14 residues. The V gene end was trimmed by 4 bases and the J gene end by 7 bases; junction bases not matched to a gene: 10. The CDR3: CASSSSTGSGEQYF. The CDR3 DNA sequence: TGTGCCAGCAGCTCTTCGACAGGGTCGGGGGAGCAGTACTTC.

The rearrangement links TRBV5-1 to TRBJ1-5; D call uncertain. CDR1 is SGHRS, CDR2 YFSETQ, per germline. The CDR3 sequence is 14 residues long. V dropped 4 bases and J dropped 7 bases, with 15 bases sitting between them. The CDR3 sequence is CASSVESMVQPQHF. The CDR3 DNA follows: TGCGCCAGCAGCGTCGAATCAATGGTCCAGCCCCAGCATTTT.

This clonotype occurred a few times. The rearrangement links TRBV7-2 to TRBJ2-1; either TRBD1 or TRBD2 may supply D (5 bases each). V shed 5 bases and J shed 4 bases, with 15 bases lying between them. CDR1 and CDR2 (germline): SGHTA, FQGNSA. There are 15 residues in the CDR3. CDR3 protein: CASSQGPSDYNEQFF. In DNA form, the CDR3 reads TGTGCCAGCAGCCAGGGACCGTCTGATTACAATGAGCAGTTCTTC.